These 19 T cell receptor beta chains were sequenced from one sample in a study of blood T cell repertoires in COVID-19. Only in-frame clones appear in the TCRdb table, and some are missing; sequencing was by immunoSEQ multiplex PCR. The table shows about 240,000 clones, with around four fifths occurring only once. Material for sequencing was PBMCs or T cells enriched from blood (not recorded which). Every receptor here comes from a middle-aged woman who had been exposed to COVID-19.

On this clone: This may arise from a read error, as a much more abundant clone is one base away. Other nucleotide sequences from this sample produce the same CDR3. The V gene is TRBV5-4, the J gene TRBJ1-1; D unclear. V lost 4 bases and J 3 bases, leaving 7 bases between the germline ends. Germline V CDR1 and CDR2: SGHNT, YYREEE (reference sequence). The CDR3 length is 12 residues. In DNA, the CDR3 is TGTGCCAGCAGCCGGGGTGACACTGAAGCTTTCTTT. Protein sequence: CASSRGDTEAFF.

This chain links TRBV29-1 with TRBJ1-1; 7 bases are a match to TRBD1. Germline trimming cut 6 bases from V and 7 bases from J; bases unmatched to any gene: 11. Germline loops: CDR1 SQVTM, CDR2 ANQGSEA. This CDR3 contains 13 residues. The CDR3 DNA reads as TGCAGCGTGGGACTGACAGGGCGTAGTGAAGCTTTCTTT. This codes for CSVGLTGRSEAFF.

This clone was observed a single time. The J gene is TRBJ2-3, the V gene TRBV20-1, with 9 bases identical to TRBD1. Looked up from germline, CDR1 is DFQATT and CDR2 is SNEGSKA (reference sequence). This CDR3 spans 15 amino acids. After removal of 3 bases from V and 1 base from J, the junction contained 5 bases not matched to a gene. The chain's CDR3 is CSASSWDRGTDTQYF. The CDR3 region has the DNA TGCAGTGCTAGTTCCTGGGACAGGGGCACAGATACGCAGTATTTT.

This chain links TRBV9 with TRBJ1-1; D is unclear. CDR3 size: 14 residues. From germline, CDR1 is SGDLS and CDR2 YYNGEE. The V and J ends lost 2 bases and 6 bases respectively, with 14 bases between them. The CDR3 here is CASSVTIYSAEAFF. The DNA for the CDR3 is TGTGCCAGCAGCGTCACGATTTACAGTGCTGAAGCTTTCTTT.

The V gene is TRBV4-2, the J gene TRBJ2-7; D might be TRBD2 (6 bases). The germline V gene has CDR1 LGHNA and CDR2 YNFKEQ. V was shortened by 0 bases and J by 2 bases, with 26 bases between the two germline ends. This CDR3 comprises 20 residues. The CDR3 loop is CASSQDSGSGRGYATYEQYF. In DNA form, the CDR3 reads TGTGCCAGCAGCCAAGATAGCGGATCGGGCCGGGGATATGCGACCTACGAGCAGTACTTC.

This clone was seen a single time. The chain recombines TRBV4-1 with TRBJ2-1; the D gene is possibly TRBD2 (6 bases). The CDR3 runs to 16 residues. CDR1 and CDR2 (germline): MGHRA, YSYEKL. V was pared by 6 bases and J by 4 bases, with 19 bases between. The CDR3 nucleotides are TGCGCCAGCAGGGAGGGGTGGGGGATGGAGTACAATGAGCAGTTCTTC. Its translation: CASREGWGMEYNEQFF.

The sample holds one count of this clone. V usage is TRBV29-1 and J usage is TRBJ1-4; TRBD1 matches 8 bases. The CDR3 is made up of 14 amino acids. CDR1 and CDR2 from the germline V gene are SQVTM and ANQGSEA. With 7 bases clipped from V and 7 bases from J, the junction kept 11 bases outside the gene matches. The CDR3 bases are TGCAGCGCAAACTTCAGGGGGCTTGTTGAAAAACTGTTTTTT. Translation gives CSANFRGLVEKLFF.

The chain carries TRBV9 and TRBJ2-3; 11 bases map to TRBD2. Germline assignment: CDR1 SGDLS and CDR2 YYNGEE. The CDR3 runs 18 residues. The V gene end was trimmed by 5 bases and the J gene end by 7 bases; junction bases not matched to a gene: 18. The CDR3 DNA is TGTGCCAGCAGTGACAACCCTTCTTTAGCGGGGGGGCATAATACGCAGTATTTT. As protein: CASSDNPSLAGGHNTQYF.

The CDR3 region is CASSLSIQPGEKLFF. The CDR3 bases are TGCGCCAGCAGCCTATCGATCCAACCGGGTGAAAAACTGTTTTTT. This chain connects TRBV5-1 to TRBJ1-4; D ambiguous. This CDR3 comprises 15 residues. Germline lookup yields CDR1 SGHRS and CDR2 YFSETQ. Trimming removed 4 bases at V and 7 bases at J, with 17 bases between.

The V call is TRBV6-5, the J call TRBJ1-1; D gene unclear. CDR3 length equals 13 residues. Trimming removed 6 bases at V and 2 bases at J, with 10 bases between. Germline loops: CDR1 MNHEY, CDR2 SVGAGI. The CDR3 loop reads CASRSWSNTEAFF. In nucleotides, the CDR3 is TGTGCCAGCAGGTCGTGGAGTAACACTGAAGCTTTCTTT.

The chain employs TRBV28 and TRBJ1-2; 8 bases match TRBD1. In germline, CDR1 is MDHEN, CDR2 SYDVKM. The CDR3 loop spans 18 amino acids. Trimming took 2 bases from V and 4 from J; bases not matched to a gene: 15. The CDR3 DNA is TGTGCCAGCAGTTTAGGGGCAGGGGGCGCAAAGACCCGCTATGGCTACACCTTC. Residues: CASSLGAGGAKTRYGYTF.

The rearrangement joins TRBV4-2 to TRBJ1-1; D unclear. CDR3 length: 15 amino acids. The V gene lost 1 base and the J gene lost 1 base, with 10 bases spanning the gap. The germline V gene encodes CDR1 LGHNA and CDR2 YNFKEQ. The CDR3 sequence is CASSQVLGENTEAFF. For the CDR3, the DNA is TGTGCCAGCAGCCAAGTTCTAGGTGAGAACACTGAAGCTTTCTTT.

The chain carries TRBV5-4 and TRBJ1-1, with 9 bases identical to TRBD1. CDR1 SGHNT and CDR2 YYREEE come from the germline V gene (reference sequence). The CDR3 contains 16 residues. Trimming took 4 bases from V and 5 from J; bases not matched to a gene: 12. CDR3 region: CASSPSGTGYFTEAFF. For the CDR3, the DNA is TGTGCCAGCAGCCCAAGCGGGACAGGGTATTTTACTGAAGCTTTCTTT.

The chain has TRBV25-1 and TRBJ1-1; maybe TRBD1 (5 bases). Germline loops: CDR1 MGHDK, CDR2 SYGVNS. The CDR3 runs 15 residues. V was shortened by 4 bases and J by 7 bases, with 19 bases between the two germline ends. CDR3 loop: CASSGGLSGGIEAFF. In DNA, the CDR3 is TGTGCCAGCAGTGGCGGCCTGAGCGGGGGGATTGAAGCTTTCTTT.

This chain connects TRBV23-1 to TRBJ1-6; TRBD1 matches at 9 bases. TRBV23-1 is sorted into the ORF group, with uncertain function. V shed 2 bases, J shed 3 bases, and the junction held 11 bases outside the gene matches. This CDR3 comprises 19 residues. The CDR3 loop reads CASSQMGTGSVVYNSPLHF. The CDR3, as DNA: TGCGCCAGCAGTCAAATGGGGACAGGGTCAGTTGTCTATAATTCACCCCTCCACTTT.

The chain's CDR3 is CASSPKAAGGPRNEQFF. CDR3 sequence (DNA): TGTGCCAGCAGCCCAAAGGCCGCAGGGGGGCCTAGAAATGAGCAGTTCTTC. The chain has TRBV7-2 and TRBJ2-1; possible D gene TRBD1, 7 bases. The CDR3 has 17 residues. CDR1 SGHTA and CDR2 FQGNSA come from the germline V gene. V was clipped by 5 bases and J by 7 bases, with 24 bases between them.

J is TRBJ1-2 and V is TRBV2; D is unresolved. The V and J ends lost 3 bases and 2 bases respectively, with 10 bases between them. The CDR3 runs to 14 residues. Germline V CDR1 and CDR2: SNHLY, FYNNEI. CDR3 sequence (DNA): TGTGCCAGCAGTGAGGAAGCGGGAAACTATGGCTACACCTTC. Translated: CASSEEAGNYGYTF. The full variable domain, completed using reference TRBV2 and TRBJ1-2, is EPEVTQTPSHQVTQMGQEVILRCVPISNHLYFYWYRQILGQKVEFLVSFYNNEISEKSEIFDDQFSVERPDGSNFTLKIRSTKLEDSAMYFCASSEEAGNYGYTFGSGTRLTVV.

The chain employs TRBV5-5 and TRBJ1-1; D gene uncertain. The CDR3 runs 15 residues. V lost 6 bases and J lost 0, with 15 bases in between. Germline V lookup: CDR1 SGHKS, CDR2 YYEKEE (reference sequence). The CDR3 spells CASKRYPDVNTEAFF. DNA of the CDR3: TGTGCCAGCAAACGATATCCAGATGTGAACACTGAAGCTTTCTTT.

V gene TRBV5-1 combines with J gene TRBJ1-1, with D tentatively TRBD1 (5 bases). V was trimmed by 4 bases and J by 5 bases, leaving 12 bases between them. This CDR3 is 13 amino acids long. Germline-derived CDR1 and CDR2 are SGHRS and YFSETQ. DNA of the CDR3: TGCGCCAGCAGCCCGAACCGGGGGACTGAAGCTTTCTTT. It codes for CASSPNRGTEAFF.